This is a list of T cell receptor beta chains from one sample in a study of technical replicates of blood from a few donors. Libraries were prepared by immunoSEQ multiplex PCR; TCRdb keeps only in-frame clonotypes and omits some of them. In the table there are about 66,000 clones, around nine tenths of which are singletons. Sequences were obtained from PBMCs. The source is a human donor in good health. Some clones in this sample may be carry-over from other donors' samples. Both conserved end residues are part of each CDR3. The order of the fields is clone size, J gene, D gene, V gene, CDR3 protein. A D gene is named only where the DNA matches it firmly. The listing skips clone size in some rows; elsewhere it reads once, few, many or a size class.

clone_size: NA; j_call: TRBJ2-4; d_call: TRBD1; v_call: TRBV28; cdr3_aa: CASSPRTGSGNIQYF
clone_size: NA; j_call: TRBJ1-2; d_call: NA; v_call: TRBV15; cdr3_aa: CATSRDQVYGYTF
clone_size: NA; j_call: TRBJ2-3; d_call: TRBD2; v_call: TRBV10-3; cdr3_aa: CAISRGLAGGGDTQYF
clone_size: NA; j_call: TRBJ2-7; d_call: NA; v_call: TRBV5-5; cdr3_aa: CASSFGRDSYEQYF
clone_size: NA; j_call: TRBJ1-5; d_call: NA; v_call: TRBV15; cdr3_aa: CATSRGQSGQPQHF
clone_size: NA; j_call: TRBJ2-1; d_call: NA; v_call: TRBV29-1; cdr3_aa: CSSKRRGGSSYNEQFF
clone_size: NA; j_call: TRBJ1-1; d_call: NA; v_call: TRBV4-3; cdr3_aa: CASSHPGFGAEAFF
clone_size: NA; j_call: TRBJ2-1; d_call: TRBD2; v_call: TRBV18; cdr3_aa: CASSPLGGLAGAYNSYNEQFF
clone_size: NA; j_call: TRBJ2-1; d_call: TRBD2; v_call: TRBV5-6; cdr3_aa: CASSLRKTSGSVREQFF
clone_size: NA; j_call: TRBJ2-7; d_call: TRBD2; v_call: TRBV19; cdr3_aa: CASTDSGVDEQYF
clone_size: NA; j_call: TRBJ2-1; d_call: NA; v_call: TRBV2; cdr3_aa: CASRASMGEQFF
clone_size: NA; j_call: TRBJ2-5; d_call: TRBD2; v_call: TRBV4-1; cdr3_aa: CASSQDRIGTRKETQYF
clone_size: NA; j_call: TRBJ2-1; d_call: TRBD2; v_call: TRBV7-2; cdr3_aa: CASSPRLAGSYNEQFF
clone_size: NA; j_call: TRBJ1-2; d_call: TRBD1; v_call: TRBV6-5; cdr3_aa: CASSYRDRVYYGYTF
clone_size: NA; j_call: TRBJ2-1; d_call: TRBD2; v_call: TRBV9; cdr3_aa: CASSAAGTSGMGEQFF
clone_size: NA; j_call: TRBJ2-7; d_call: NA; v_call: TRBV7-9; cdr3_aa: CASSLVGGRGSGEQYF
clone_size: NA; j_call: TRBJ2-3; d_call: NA; v_call: TRBV25-1; cdr3_aa: CASSESGSKDTQYF
clone_size: medium-sized; j_call: TRBJ2-1; d_call: TRBD2; v_call: TRBV5-1; cdr3_aa: CASSSSGGYNEQFF
clone_size: NA; j_call: TRBJ2-1; d_call: TRBD1; v_call: TRBV5-1; cdr3_aa: CASSLGQGGIEQFF
clone_size: NA; j_call: TRBJ2-3; d_call: TRBD2; v_call: TRBV7-3; cdr3_aa: CASSFQRGMGTDTQYF
clone_size: NA; j_call: TRBJ2-7; d_call: TRBD1; v_call: TRBV28; cdr3_aa: CASSLDRDSSYEQYF
clone_size: NA; j_call: TRBJ2-1; d_call: TRBD2; v_call: TRBV4-2; cdr3_aa: CASSQVPVGGRSEQFF
clone_size: NA; j_call: TRBJ2-7; d_call: TRBD1; v_call: TRBV6-5; cdr3_aa: CASSYGTDYEQYF
clone_size: NA; j_call: TRBJ1-5; d_call: NA; v_call: TRBV11-2; cdr3_aa: CASSLGHANQPQHF
clone_size: NA; j_call: TRBJ2-7; d_call: TRBD2; v_call: TRBV5-1; cdr3_aa: CASRGEGPGEQYF
clone_size: NA; j_call: TRBJ2-7; d_call: TRBD1; v_call: TRBV10-3; cdr3_aa: CAISTGEYEQYF
clone_size: NA; j_call: TRBJ2-3; d_call: TRBD2; v_call: TRBV5-1; cdr3_aa: CASSSGGAGVATDTQYF
clone_size: NA; j_call: TRBJ2-2; d_call: NA; v_call: TRBV18; cdr3_aa: CASQAGNTGELFF
clone_size: once; j_call: TRBJ2-7; d_call: NA; v_call: TRBV7-2; cdr3_aa: CASSFRGAWEQYF
clone_size: NA; j_call: TRBJ2-7; d_call: NA; v_call: TRBV29-1; cdr3_aa: CSVQVGGYEQYF
clone_size: NA; j_call: TRBJ2-4; d_call: NA; v_call: TRBV27; cdr3_aa: CASSPKRDGIQYF
clone_size: NA; j_call: TRBJ2-2; d_call: NA; v_call: TRBV4-2; cdr3_aa: CASSFRRGTWTGELFF